A selection of T cell receptor beta chains follows, all from one sample in a study of CD8+ T cells in alopecia areata. This table comes from immunoSEQ multiplex PCR, and its TCRdb copy is limited to in-frame clones, with some not included. The data hold approximately 29,000 clones, with over 60% observed a single time. Source material: NKG2D-low CD8+ T cells sorted from blood. All receptors come from a human donor with alopecia areata. Each CDR3 is given with its conserved first and last residue. The D gene is left open where the match is weak. Size is stated for part of the rows, as once, few or many counts, or as a class when the clone is expanded.

j_call	clone_size	d_call	v_call	cdr3_nt	cdr3_aa
TRBJ2-1	.	TRBD2	TRBV4-1	TGCGCCAGCAGCCCGCGTTCTAGCGGGACTTACAATGAGCAGTTCTTC	CASSPRSSGTYNEQFF
TRBJ2-3	.	TRBD2	TRBV7-3	TGTGCCAGCAGCTCCGGGGGGAGCACAGATACGCAGTATTTT	CASSSGGSTDTQYF
TRBJ2-1	.	TRBD1	TRBV12-5	TGTGCTAGTGGTACTCCGGGACAGTCCAACTCCTACAATGAGCAGTTCTTC	CASGTPGQSNSYNEQFF
TRBJ2-3	.	.	TRBV20-1	TGCAGTGCGGGAGCAGATACGCAGTATTTT	CSAGADTQYF
TRBJ2-1	.	.	TRBV11-2	TGTGCCAGCAGCTTAGGTTTGGGGAACTGGGATGAGCAGTTCTTC	CASSLGLGNWDEQFF
TRBJ1-4	.	.	TRBV6-5	TGTGCCAGCACCCTACGGGGGGGTAATGAAAAACTGTTTTTT	CASTLRGGNEKLFF
TRBJ2-1	.	.	TRBV7-8	TGTGCCAGCAGCTTTGTTGGGGCCGTGAGCTCCTACAATGAGCAGTTCTTC	CASSFVGAVSSYNEQFF
TRBJ2-1	.	.	TRBV27	TGTGCCAGCAGCTTTCAATTAGCCGATGAGCAGTTCTTC	CASSFQLADEQFF
TRBJ2-2	.	.	TRBV4-1	TGCGCCAGCAGCTTAGAAAACACCGGGGAGCTGTTTTTT	CASSLENTGELFF
TRBJ2-1	few	.	TRBV6-4	TGTGCCAGCAGTGACAGCTCCTACAATGAGCAGTTCTTC	CASSDSSYNEQFF
TRBJ2-6	medium-sized	.	TRBV6-6	TGTGCCAGCAGTGCCCGGGGCTCTGGGGCCAACGTCCTGACTTTC	CASSARGSGANVLTF
TRBJ2-5	few	.	TRBV6-4	TGTGCCAGCTCAATGTCCCCGCAAGAGACCCAGTACTTC	CASSMSPQETQYF
TRBJ2-3	.	.	TRBV4-3	TGCGCCAGCAGCCATACGCACACAGATACGCAGTATTTT	CASSHTHTDTQYF
TRBJ2-1	once	.	TRBV6-5	TGTGCCAGCAGTCTAGACAGCAATGAGCAGTTCTTC	CASSLDSNEQFF
TRBJ2-7	once	TRBD2	TRBV29-1	TGCAGCGTTGAGAGCGGGACCTCCTACGAGCAGTACTTC	CSVESGTSYEQYF
TRBJ2-1	.	.	TRBV29-1	TGCAGCGTTTCCCCAGGGGATCAGTTCTTC	CSVSPGDQFF
TRBJ1-2	.	TRBD1	TRBV7-2	TGTGCCAGCAGCTTTTGGGACAGCCAGGGCTACACCTTC	CASSFWDSQGYTF
TRBJ2-3	.	TRBD2	TRBV6-1	TGTGCCAGCAGTGACGGCGCTAGCGGGGACACAGATACGCAGTATTTT	CASSDGASGDTDTQYF
TRBJ2-1	.	.	TRBV4-1	TGCGCCAGCAGCCCAACACAGGGAAACAATGAGCAGTTCTTC	CASSPTQGNNEQFF
TRBJ2-3	few	.	TRBV7-9	TGTGCCAGCAGCGGACAGTCAGATACGCAGTATTTT	CASSGQSDTQYF
TRBJ2-3	.	.	TRBV6-5	TGTGCCAGCAGACTGTCTTTCTCGGGACCGCAGTATTTT	CASRLSFSGPQYF
TRBJ2-2	.	TRBD1	TRBV29-1	TGCAGCGCTGACGCCAGGGAGACAGGGGGCCTTGCCGGGGAGCTGTTTTTT	CSADARETGGLAGELFF
TRBJ2-7	.	.	TRBV29-1	TGCAGCGTGACAGTCCACGAGCAGTACTTC	CSVTVHEQYF
TRBJ2-7	.	.	TRBV19	TGTGCCAGTAGTAACGCGGGAAAGTCCTACGAGCAGTACTTC	CASSNAGKSYEQYF
TRBJ1-5	once	.	TRBV4-2	TGTGCCAGCAGCCAAGTGCAGGGCTTGTACAATCAGCCCCAGCATTTT	CASSQVQGLYNQPQHF
TRBJ2-6	few	TRBD2	TRBV15	TGTGCCACCAGCTTACGGACTAGCGGAATCTCTGGGGCCAACGTCCTGACTTTC	CATSLRTSGISGANVLTF
TRBJ1-5	few	.	TRBV28	TGTGCCAGCAGTTTGAGGGGGTACCAGCCCCAGCATTTT	CASSLRGYQPQHF
TRBJ2-7	.	.	TRBV5-1	TGCGCCAGCAGCTTCGAGGGCTACGAGCAGTACTTC	CASSFEGYEQYF
TRBJ2-3	medium-sized	TRBD2	TRBV6-4	TGTGCCAGCAGTGAGGGAGGGTCGAGCACAGATACGCAGTATTTT	CASSEGGSSTDTQYF
TRBJ1-5	.	TRBD1	TRBV29-1	TGCAGCGTTGTCGACAGGGGAAGCAATCAGCCCCAGCATTTT	CSVVDRGSNQPQHF
TRBJ2-3	once	.	TRBV5-1	TGCGCCAGCAGCTTGGGGGTCGCAGATACGCAGTATTTT	CASSLGVADTQYF
TRBJ2-6	.	.	TRBV6-5	TGTGCCAGCACGTCTGGGGCCAACGTCCTGACTTTC	CASTSGANVLTF
TRBJ1-5	.	.	TRBV7-8	TGTGCCAGCAGCTTAGCTATAGGAACCTTTCAGCCCCAGCATTTT	CASSLAIGTFQPQHF
TRBJ2-2	once	.	TRBV29-1	TGCAGCGTTGAAGGGGGGACCGGGGAGCTGTTTTTT	CSVEGGTGELFF